Listed here are 28 T cell receptor beta chains from one sample, sequenced in a study of technical replicates of blood from several donors. Generated by immunoSEQ multiplex PCR, the TCRdb table keeps only in-frame clones and is missing some. Among approximately 65,000 clones listed, approximately 83% were seen once. The sequencing sample was made of PBMCs. These receptors were obtained from a human donor in good health. Some clones in this sample may be carry-over from other donors' samples.

The rearrangement links TRBV7-2 to TRBJ2-7; D not resolved. The CDR3 loop spans 13 amino acids. The V gene lost 0 bases and the J gene lost 3 bases, with 6 bases spanning the gap. Germline values: CDR1 SGHTA, CDR2 FQGNSA. CDR3 residues: CASSLAQDYEQYF. In DNA form, the CDR3 reads TGTGCCAGCAGCTTAGCCCAGGACTACGAGCAGTACTTC. The full variable domain, with the rest looked up from reference TRBV7-2 and TRBJ2-7, is GAGVSQSPSNKVTEKGKDVELRCDPISGHTALYWYRQSLGQGLEFLIYFQGNSAPDKSGLPSDRFSAERTGGSVSTLTIQRTQQEDSAVYLCASSLAQDYEQYFGPGTRLTVT.

The rearrangement joins TRBV30 to TRBJ2-3; maybe TRBD2 (6 bases). Germline V lookup: CDR1 GTSNPN, CDR2 SVGIG (reference sequence). This CDR3 spans 16 amino acids. The ends were cut back, 2 bases at V and 2 bases at J, with 17 bases in the middle. The CDR3 here is CAWSNDGPGVTDTQYF. The CDR3 DNA sequence: TGTGCCTGGAGTAACGACGGTCCGGGAGTCACAGATACGCAGTATTTT.

The gene calls are TRBV7-2 and TRBJ2-5; TRBD2 matches 12 bases. V was clipped by 4 bases and J by 2 bases; unmatched bases: 2. The CDR3 consists of 15 residues. Per the germline V gene, CDR1 is SGHTA and CDR2 is FQGNSA. CDR3 sequence: CASSSLAGGQETQYF. Written as DNA, the CDR3 is TGTGCCAGCAGCTCCCTAGCGGGGGGGCAAGAGACCCAGTACTTC.

V is TRBV4-2 and J is TRBJ2-1; 7 nucleotides agree with TRBD2. Germline V gene sequence: CDR1 LGHNA, CDR2 YNFKEQ. The CDR3 extends over 17 amino acids. V gave up 5 bases and J gave up 0 bases; unmatched junction bases: 10. Here the CDR3 reads CASSERDYSSSYNEQFF. The CDR3 DNA follows: TGTGCCAGCAGCGAACGGGACTATTCAAGCTCCTACAATGAGCAGTTCTTC.

V and J are TRBV2 and TRBJ2-7, with 9 bases that match TRBD2. Trimming took 3 bases from V and 2 from J; bases not matched to a gene: 5. This CDR3 has 15 amino acids. Germline CDR1 and CDR2: SNHLY and FYNNEI. CDR3 amino acids: CASSETSGNAYEQYF. The CDR3 region has the DNA TGTGCCAGCAGTGAGACTAGCGGTAATGCCTACGAGCAGTACTTC.

In this sample, this clone turned up once. V is TRBV10-3 and J is TRBJ2-5, with 15 bases identical to TRBD2. The V gene's germline CDR1 is ENHRY and CDR2 SYGVKD. V trimming: 3 bases; J trimming: 4 bases; junction bases outside the gene matches: 12. CDR3 length: 19 residues. CDR3 nucleotides: TGTGCCATCAGTGATCGGGGACTAGCGGGGGGCCGTGGGAGAGAGACCCAGTACTTC. It is translated as CAISDRGLAGGRGRETQYF.

This clone was seen a single time. The chain uses TRBV10-3 and TRBJ2-7, with D tentatively TRBD1 (5 bases). V was cut by 4 bases and J by 0 bases, with 13 bases left in between. The germline V gene encodes CDR1 ENHRY and CDR2 SYGVKD. The CDR3 sequence is 15 residues long. The CDR3 loop reads CAISVGQPSSYEQYF. The CDR3 DNA reads as TGTGCCATCAGTGTGGGGCAACCAAGCTCCTACGAGCAGTACTTC.

CDR3 sequence reads: CASSLDFGDWGTQYF. DNA for the CDR3: TGTGCCAGCAGCTTGGATTTCGGGGATTGGGGGACCCAGTACTTC. This chain links TRBV5-6 with TRBJ2-5, with a tentative D call TRBD2 (5 bases). Germline V gene data show CDR1 as SGHDT and CDR2 as YYEEEE. The CDR3 contains 15 residues. Trimming removed 0 bases at V and 7 bases at J, with 16 bases between.

The genes are TRBV29-1 and TRBJ1-1, with unresolved D. Trimming shortened V by 8 bases and J by 8 bases, and 15 bases separated the two germline ends. The length of the CDR3 is 11 residues. Germline values: CDR1 SQVTM, CDR2 ANQGSEA. The DNA for the CDR3 is TGCAGCTTTGTTGGAGGCATCGAAGCTTTCTTT. Translation: CSFVGGIEAFF.

The rearrangement joins TRBV7-2 to TRBJ1-2; TRBD1 agrees at 9 bases. This CDR3 spans 15 amino acids. With V trimmed by 7 bases and J by 7 bases, 13 bases remained unmatched. Looked up from germline, CDR1 is SGHTA and CDR2 is FQGNSA. The CDR3 is CASNFPDRGRRGYTF. CDR3 bases: TGTGCCAGCAACTTCCCGGACAGGGGACGGCGTGGCTACACCTTC. The full variable domain, in which reference TRBV7-2 and TRBJ1-2 provide the parts outside the CDR3, is GAGVSQSPSNKVTEKGKDVELRCDPISGHTALYWYRQSLGQGLEFLIYFQGNSAPDKSGLPSDRFSAERTGGSVSTLTIQRTQQEDSAVYLCASNFPDRGRRGYTFGSGTRLTVV.

The rearrangement joins TRBV7-2 to TRBJ1-3, with 7 positions matching TRBD1. Germline assignment: CDR1 SGHTA and CDR2 FQGNSA. The length of the CDR3 is 16 residues. The V gene end was trimmed by 5 bases and the J gene end by 0 bases; junction bases not matched to a gene: 7. In DNA form, the CDR3 reads TGTGCCAGCAGCCGCGCGGGACAGAACTCTGGAAACACCATATATTTT. It encodes CASSRAGQNSGNTIYF.

The chain has TRBV11-2 and TRBJ1-1, with D perhaps TRBD1 (5 bases). Germline CDR1 reads SGHAT; CDR2 reads FQNNGV. The V end lost 1 base, the J end lost 1 base, and 13 bases lay between the germline ends. The CDR3 extends over 16 amino acids. Written as DNA, the CDR3 is TGTGCCAGCAGCTTAGGTCGGGGGACGGGGAACACTGAAGCTTTCTTT. It codes for CASSLGRGTGNTEAFF.

Only one count was recorded for this clone. The V call is TRBV2, the J call TRBJ1-5, with a tentative D call TRBD1 (6 bases). The CDR3 spans 17 residues. From germline, CDR1 is SNHLY and CDR2 FYNNEI. Trimming removed 3 bases from V and 1 base from J, with 16 bases in between. CDR3 bases: TGTGCCAGCAGTGATTATCAGGGGTTGTGGAGCAATCAGCCCCAGCATTTT. Translation: CASSDYQGLWSNQPQHF.

The sample holds a few counts of this clone. This chain uses TRBV7-9 with TRBJ2-3, with unresolved D. CDR3 length: 14 amino acids. Germline lookup yields CDR1 SEHNR and CDR2 FQNEAQ (reference sequence). Trimming removed 3 bases at V and 2 bases at J, with 9 bases between. CDR3 DNA: TGTGCCAGCAGCTTCCGACTCCCCACAGATACGCAGTATTTT. Its translation is CASSFRLPTDTQYF.

This clone was detected only once. The rearrangement joins TRBV4-2 to TRBJ2-5, with a tentative D call TRBD2 (6 bases). The CDR3 has 15 amino acids. Germline V gives CDR1 LGHNA, CDR2 YNFKEQ. The V end was cut by 2 bases, the J end by 1 base, with 11 bases between. CDR3 sequence reads: CASSQFWGLQETQYF. The CDR3 DNA is TGTGCCAGCAGCCAATTCTGGGGACTCCAAGAGACCCAGTACTTC.

The chain is built from TRBV10-3 and TRBJ2-1, with TRBD2 matching over 8 bases. Germline CDR1 is ENHRY and CDR2 is SYGVKD. This CDR3 has 12 amino acids. J lost 6 bases, V lost 8 bases, and 3 bases had no gene match. Written as DNA, the CDR3 is TGTGCCATCGGTCGGGAGGGCAATGAGCAGTTCTTC. Protein sequence: CAIGREGNEQFF.

Details on this clone: The same CDR3 is also encoded by other DNA sequences in this sample. This chain links TRBV4-3 with TRBJ1-3, with D hard to call. Germline CDR1 and CDR2: LGHNA and YSLEER. This CDR3 region has 16 residues. V was pared by 0 bases and J by 0 bases, with 9 bases between. CDR3 residues: CASSQDRSLSGNTIYF. In DNA form, the CDR3 reads TGCGCCAGCAGCCAAGATCGGAGCCTCTCTGGAAACACCATATATTTT.

CDR3 in amino acids: CASSLAPDRAPYGYTF. The DNA of the CDR3 is TGTGCCAGCAGCTTGGCCCCTGACAGGGCGCCCTATGGCTACACCTTC. The rearrangement uses TRBV5-8 and TRBJ1-2, with 7 bases fitting TRBD1. Germline V lookup: CDR1 SGHTS, CDR2 YDEGEE. The CDR3 contains 16 residues. V dropped 0 bases and J dropped 4; count of bases not matched to a gene: 9.

V usage is TRBV11-2 and J usage is TRBJ2-3, with 11 nucleotides matching TRBD2. With 5 bases clipped from V and 5 bases from J, the junction kept 9 bases outside the gene matches. Germline values: CDR1 SGHAT, CDR2 FQNNGV. There are 16 residues in the CDR3. The CDR3 bases are TGTGCCAGCAGCGCAATAGCGGGGGGGCTGGTAGATACGCAGTATTTT. As protein: CASSAIAGGLVDTQYF.

The rearrangement joins TRBV18 to TRBJ2-3; TRBD2 might be the D (5 bases). With 5 bases removed from V and 0 bases from J, the gap between germline ends came to 9 bases. CDR1 is KGHSH, CDR2 LQKENI, per germline. The length of the CDR3 is 14 residues. The chain's CDR3 is CASSGSLSTDTQYF. The CDR3 DNA reads as TGTGCCAGCTCAGGGAGCCTCAGCACAGATACGCAGTATTTT.

Only a few counts were recorded for this clone. The chain joins TRBV7-2 to TRBJ1-1; D unclear. CDR3 length: 10 residues. V was shortened by 6 bases and J by 6 bases, with 5 bases between the two germline ends. Germline CDR1 SGHTA, CDR2 FQGNSA. The CDR3 reads CASRKPEAFF. The CDR3 DNA is TGTGCCAGCAGGAAGCCTGAAGCTTTCTTT.

The rearrangement joins TRBV7-9 to TRBJ2-3; TRBD2 agrees at 7 bases. There are 14 residues in the CDR3. V lost 3 bases, J lost 6 bases, and 6 bases stayed unmatched. From germline, CDR1 is SEHNR and CDR2 FQNEAQ (reference sequence). The CDR3 loop is CASSFGLDSDTQYF. CDR3 DNA: TGTGCCAGCAGCTTCGGACTAGATTCGGATACGCAGTATTTT.

The chain is built from TRBV27 and TRBJ2-7; TRBD1 matches at 7 bases. The CDR3 contains 14 residues. Germline V gene data show CDR1 as MNHEY and CDR2 as SMNVEV (reference sequence). The V gene end was trimmed by 6 bases and the J gene end by 7 bases; junction bases not matched to a gene: 12. The CDR3 DNA reads TGTGCCAGCAGCGGGACAGTGAATACGCGGGAGCAGTACTTC. Translated, it gives CASSGTVNTREQYF.

The chain links TRBV5-6 to TRBJ2-3; D is perhaps TRBD1 (6 bases). The ends were cut back, 4 bases at V and 4 bases at J, with 13 bases in the middle. Germline CDR1 SGHDT, CDR2 YYEEEE. The CDR3 is 14 residues long. The CDR3 region is CASSPGTQADTQYF. The CDR3 DNA sequence: TGTGCCAGCAGCCCTGGGACACAGGCAGATACGCAGTATTTT.

The genes are TRBV13 and TRBJ2-1, with 8 bases that match TRBD2. Germline V gene data show CDR1 as PRHDT and CDR2 as FYEKMQ (reference sequence). V was pared by 0 bases and J by 4 bases, with 11 bases of the junction left unmatched. The CDR3 extends over 18 amino acids. CDR3 in amino acids: CASSLGYGASGPYNEQFF. CDR3 nucleotides: TGTGCCAGCAGCTTAGGTTACGGGGCTAGCGGGCCATACAATGAGCAGTTCTTC.

V is TRBV6-1 and J is TRBJ2-7; D unresolved. The germline CDR1 and CDR2 sequences are MNHNS and SASEGT. CDR3 length: 13 residues. V lost 6 bases, J lost 0 bases, and 9 bases lay in between. The CDR3 sequence is CASRRLLSYEQYF. For the CDR3, the DNA is TGTGCCAGCAGGCGTCTTCTCTCCTACGAGCAGTACTTC.

This chain connects TRBV7-2 to TRBJ1-1; 7 bases agree with TRBD1. This CDR3 has 14 amino acids. V lost 3 bases and J lost 1; bases outside the gene matches: 2. In germline, CDR1 is SGHTA, CDR2 FQGNSA. The CDR3, as DNA: TGTGCCAGCAGCTTCCGACAGGGGAACACTGAAGCTTTCTTT. Protein: CASSFRQGNTEAFF.

A few counts support this clone. The chain carries TRBV2 and TRBJ1-5; possible D gene TRBD1, 5 bases. This CDR3 comprises 14 residues. The V gene's germline CDR1 is SNHLY and CDR2 FYNNEI. The germline V and J ends were trimmed by 4 bases and 1 base, with 8 bases remaining between them. The CDR3 here is CASSGTTSNQPQHF. The CDR3, as DNA: TGTGCCAGCAGTGGGACAACAAGCAATCAGCCCCAGCATTTT.